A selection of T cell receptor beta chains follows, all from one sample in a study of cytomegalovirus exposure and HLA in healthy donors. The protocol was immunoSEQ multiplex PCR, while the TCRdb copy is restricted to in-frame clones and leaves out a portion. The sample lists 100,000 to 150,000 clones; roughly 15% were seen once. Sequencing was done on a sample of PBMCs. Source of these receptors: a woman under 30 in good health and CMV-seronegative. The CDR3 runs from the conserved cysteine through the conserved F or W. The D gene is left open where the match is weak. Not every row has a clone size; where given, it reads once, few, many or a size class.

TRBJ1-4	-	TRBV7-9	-	TGTGCCAGCAGCCGGGTCGCAACTAATGAAAAACTGTTTTTT	CASSRVATNEKLFF
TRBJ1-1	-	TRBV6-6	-	TGTGCCAGCAGGCAGGTGGGGCTAAAGATTAACACTGAAGCTTTCTTT	CASRQVGLKINTEAFF
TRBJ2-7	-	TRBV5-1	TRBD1	TGCGCCAGCAGCATCGGGACAGCCCTAGACGAGCAGTACTTC	CASSIGTALDEQYF
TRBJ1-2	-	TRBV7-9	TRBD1	TGTGCCAGCAGCCGGGACAGGGTTCGCCATGGCTACACCTTC	CASSRDRVRHGYTF
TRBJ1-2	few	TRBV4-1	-	TGCGCCAGCAGCCAATTAATAAGCCTTACTAACTATGGCTACACCTTC	CASSQLISLTNYGYTF
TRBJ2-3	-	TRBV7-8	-	TGTGCCAGCACTTGGACACCCCTGAGGACGCAGTATTTT	CASTWTPLRTQYF
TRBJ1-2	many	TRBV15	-	TGTGCCACCAGCAGAGACCGCGTGGCAGCAGGATATGGCTACACCTTC	CATSRDRVAAGYGYTF
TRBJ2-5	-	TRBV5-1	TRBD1	TGCGCCAGCAGCTTGGAAGGGACAGGGGGCCGGGAGACCCAGTACTTC	CASSLEGTGGRETQYF
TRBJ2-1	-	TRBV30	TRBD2	TGTGCCTCGACGCGGCTAGCGGCCTACAATGAGCAGTTCTTC	CASTRLAAYNEQFF
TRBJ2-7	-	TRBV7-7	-	TGTGCCAGCAGCCAAGAGGCAGGGAACACCTACGAGCAGTACTTC	CASSQEAGNTYEQYF
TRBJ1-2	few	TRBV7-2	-	TGTGCCAGCACCCCTCGGGTAGACTATGGCTACACCTTC	CASTPRVDYGYTF
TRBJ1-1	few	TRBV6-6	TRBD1	TGTGCCAGCAACAGGGGGTTGGTCACTGAAGCTTTCTTT	CASNRGLVTEAFF
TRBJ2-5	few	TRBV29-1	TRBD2	TGCAGCGTTGGCGGGGGGGCCGGAGAGACCCAGTACTTC	CSVGGGAGETQYF
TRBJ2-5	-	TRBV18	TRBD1	TGTGCCAGCTCACCAAGGACAGGGAGTTTCGAGACCCAGTACTTC	CASSPRTGSFETQYF
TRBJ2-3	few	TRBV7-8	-	TGTGCCAGCAGCTTAGTAGGGGCGAGCACAGATACGCAGTATTTT	CASSLVGASTDTQYF
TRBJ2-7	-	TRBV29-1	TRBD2	TGCAGCGTACGGGGGGGCCCGACCCGCGAGCAGTACTTC	CSVRGGPTREQYF
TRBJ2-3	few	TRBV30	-	TGTGCCTGGAGTGTAGGGGCGGCCACAGATACGCAGTATTTT	CAWSVGAATDTQYF
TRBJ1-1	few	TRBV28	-	TGTGCCAGCAGATTCTCCAGGGATAACACTGAAGCTTTCTTT	CASRFSRDNTEAFF
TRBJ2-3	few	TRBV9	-	TGTGCCAGCAGCGCCGGTCACAGGGTGCCAGATACGCAGTATTTT	CASSAGHRVPDTQYF
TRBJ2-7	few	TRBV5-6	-	TGTGCCAGCAGCTTGCGAGGGGGGGCGCCCGCCTACGAGCAGTACTTC	CASSLRGGAPAYEQYF
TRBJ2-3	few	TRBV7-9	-	TGTGCCAGCAGCCATAGCTGGGGGCGCCCCAATGACAACACAGATACGCAGTATTTT	CASSHSWGRPNDNTDTQYF
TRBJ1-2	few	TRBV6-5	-	TGTGCCAGCGCAAAGGCGGGAAACTATGGCTACACCTTC	CASAKAGNYGYTF
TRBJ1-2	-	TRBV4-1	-	TGCGCCAGCAGCCAAGATACAGGAGTCGATCGGTTATATGGCTACACCTTC	CASSQDTGVDRLYGYTF
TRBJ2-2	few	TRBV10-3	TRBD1	TGTGCCATCAGTGTTAAGCCCGGGGACAGAGCGAACACCGGGGAGCTGTTTTTT	CAISVKPGDRANTGELFF
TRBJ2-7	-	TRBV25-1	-	TGTGCCAGCAGCCTCGGGGACTACGAGCAGTACTTC	CASSLGDYEQYF